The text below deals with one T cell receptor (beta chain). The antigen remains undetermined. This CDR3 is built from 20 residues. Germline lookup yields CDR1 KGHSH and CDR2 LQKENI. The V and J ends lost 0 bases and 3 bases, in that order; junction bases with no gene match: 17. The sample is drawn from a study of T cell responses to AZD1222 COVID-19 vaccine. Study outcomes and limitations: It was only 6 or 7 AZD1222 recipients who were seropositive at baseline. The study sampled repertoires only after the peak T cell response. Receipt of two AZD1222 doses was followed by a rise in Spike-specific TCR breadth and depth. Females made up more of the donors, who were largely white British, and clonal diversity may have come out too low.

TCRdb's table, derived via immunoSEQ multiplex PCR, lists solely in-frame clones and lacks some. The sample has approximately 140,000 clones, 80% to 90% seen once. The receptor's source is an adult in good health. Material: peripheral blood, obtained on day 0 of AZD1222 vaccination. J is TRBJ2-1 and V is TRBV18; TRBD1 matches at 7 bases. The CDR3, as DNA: TGTGCCAGCTCACCACCGGGGTGGCAGGGGGAAGTCCCCATCTACAATGAGCAGTTCTTC. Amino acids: CASSPPGWQGEVPIYNEQFF.